This TCR beta chain emerged from a study of control samples from healthy donors and cancer patients. Deletions cut 5 bases from V and 1 base from J, with 9 bases between. Per the germline V gene, CDR1 is LNHDA and CDR2 is SQIVND (reference sequence). The CDR3 covers 14 residues. Sequencing used immunoSEQ multiplex PCR; TCRdb keeps in-frame clones, though not all of them. The repertoire holds 100,000 to 150,000 clones, with just under 90% as singletons. The chain carries TRBV19 and TRBJ1-5; D gene uncertain. The sequenced material came from PBMCs. The receptor comes from a man aged 45 to 65 with head and neck cancer. CDR3 protein: CASSRLGSNQPQHF. The CDR3 DNA is TGTGCCAGTAGTCGGCTCGGAAGCAATCAGCCCCAGCATTTT.